These 18 T cell receptor beta chains were sequenced from one sample in a study of response to subunit inactivated influenza vaccine. Using its own MiXCR run on the RT-PCR reads, TCRdb lists one record per CDR3 protein. This table has around 750,000 distinct CDR3 sequences, about 20% appearing once. This material consisted of PBMCs from blood, taken roughly 5 days after vaccination. The receptors were gathered from a man aged 50 or older who received an inactivated influenza vaccine.

This clonotype came up a few times. The chain carries TRBV20-1 and TRBJ1-6; D possibly corresponds to TRBD1 (5 bases). Per germline, CDR1 DFQATT and CDR2 SNEGSKA (reference sequence). The CDR3 spans 16 residues. Trimming cost V 3 bases and J 0 bases, with 12 bases left between them. The CDR3 loop is CSARPRGISYNSPLHF. CDR3 in DNA: TGCAGTGCTAGGCCACGGGGCATCTCCTATAATTCACCCCTCCACTTT.

CDR3 sequence (DNA): TGCAGTGCCCGGTGGGCGGGGAGCACCTACGAGCAGTACTTC. Its protein product is CSARWAGSTYEQYF. The chain combines TRBV20-1 with TRBJ2-7; D possibly corresponds to TRBD2 (6 bases). This CDR3 is built from 14 residues. V was cut by 6 bases and J by 2 bases, with 17 bases left in between. Per the germline V gene, CDR1 is DFQATT and CDR2 is SNEGSKA (reference sequence).

The V call is TRBV2, the J call TRBJ2-7; tentatively, D is TRBD1 (5 bases). The germline gives CDR1 SNHLY, CDR2 FYNNEI. V lost 7 bases and J 6 bases, leaving 25 bases between the germline ends. The length of the CDR3 is 16 residues. DNA for the CDR3: TGTGCCAGCACTTATTCGCCGACAGCTCCTTTCCTCGAGCAGTACTTC. It translates to CASTYSPTAPFLEQYF.

This clonotype was seen a handful of times. The gene calls are TRBV20-1 and TRBJ2-7; D may be TRBD2 (5 bases). Germline values: CDR1 DFQATT, CDR2 SNEGSKA (reference sequence). Trimming took 1 base from V and 4 from J, leaving 14 bases between them. The length of the CDR3 is 14 residues. CDR3 in amino acids: CSARGAADSYEQYF. The CDR3 nucleotides are TGCAGTGCTAGAGGCGCAGCGGACTCTTACGAGCAGTACTTC.

This clonotype was detected only a few times. This rearrangement joins TRBV12-3 or TRBV12-4 to TRBJ2-5, with D perhaps matching TRBD1 (6 bases). The CDR3 sequence is 15 residues long. V gave up 0 bases and J gave up 1 base, with 9 bases separating them. CDR3 bases: TGTGCCAGCAGTTTAGCCGGGACATTCCAAGAGACCCAGTACTTC. This gives the protein CASSLAGTFQETQYF.

CDR3 amino acids: CASSEFQQTDEAFF. The CDR3 bases are TGTGCCAGCAGTGAATTTCAACAGACCGATGAAGCTTTCTTT. The chain joins TRBV25-1 to TRBJ1-1; D gene unclear. Germline CDR1 reads MGHDK; CDR2 reads SYGVNS. The CDR3 is made up of 14 amino acids. V was shortened by 1 base and J by 7 bases, with 13 bases between the two germline ends.

This clonotype was counted a few times. V is TRBV18 and J is TRBJ2-2; no definite D call. The germline V gene encodes CDR1 KGHSH and CDR2 LQKENI. The germline V and J ends were trimmed by 1 base and 4 bases, with 10 bases remaining between them. This CDR3 is 15 amino acids long. In DNA, the CDR3 is TGTGCCAGCTCACCACTCCCCCAGACCACCGGGGAGCTGTTTTTT. Its translation is CASSPLPQTTGELFF.

On this clonotype itself: This CDR3 fails to terminate in the conserved phenylalanine or tryptophan, so it likely reflects a read error. It is unclear where the CDR3 begins or ends on the DNA, so no DNA is shown, and the CDR3 is as TCRdb lists it. The rearrangement joins TRBV20-1 to TRBJ1-1; TRBD1 was called by the table and not checked on the DNA. CDR1 is DFQATT, CDR2 SNEGSKA, per germline (reference sequence). Inclusive of both ends, the CDR3 amounts to 13 amino acids. The CDR3 region is CSARDSVGLTLGV.

The V gene is TRBV5-1, the J gene TRBJ2-7; TRBD1 matches at 8 bases. The germline V gene encodes CDR1 SGHRS and CDR2 YFSETQ. The length of the CDR3 is 16 residues. V lost 4 bases, J lost 0 bases, and 9 bases stayed unmatched. The CDR3 here is CASSQKMTGASYEQYF. For the CDR3, the DNA is TGCGCCAGCAGCCAGAAGATGACAGGGGCCTCCTACGAGCAGTACTTC.

This clonotype was detected a few times. This chain joins TRBV7-2 and TRBJ2-5, with 7 bases matching TRBD1. Germline V CDR1 and CDR2: SGHTA, FQGNSA. Losses at the gene ends were 5 bases for V and 5 bases for J; bases not matched to a gene: 8. The CDR3 is 14 amino acids. In nucleotides, the CDR3 is TGTGCCAGCAGCGGAACGACAGGGTTGGAGACCCAGTACTTC. Encoded protein: CASSGTTGLETQYF.

The gene calls are TRBV28 and TRBJ1-1; D gene unclear. V lost 5 bases and J 1 base, leaving 17 bases between the germline ends. CDR3 length: 16 residues. From germline, CDR1 is MDHEN and CDR2 SYDVKM. The CDR3 DNA is TGTGCCAGCAGTCTTACGGACCGACCGAAGAACACTGAAGCTTTCTTT. It is translated as CASSLTDRPKNTEAFF.

The chain has TRBV27 and TRBJ2-7; D possibly corresponds to TRBD2 (5 bases). CDR3 length: 16 residues. V was shortened by 5 bases and J by 3 bases, with 20 bases between the two germline ends. Germline CDR1 is MNHEY and CDR2 is SMNVEV (reference sequence). CDR3 region: CASSAHLARVVYEQYF. CDR3 DNA sequence: TGTGCCAGCAGTGCTCACCTAGCACGAGTTGTCTACGAGCAGTACTTC.

This chain uses TRBV12-3 or TRBV12-4 with TRBJ1-1; 8 bases agree with TRBD1. V was clipped by 4 bases and J by 5 bases; unmatched bases: 9. The CDR3 is 15 amino acids. CDR3 nucleotide sequence: TGTGCCAGCAGTTCCGGACAGGGAGGGGGTACTGAAGCTTTCTTT. This sequence encodes CASSSGQGGGTEAFF.

The chain joins TRBV3-1 to TRBJ2-5; 9 nucleotides match TRBD2. Germline V gene sequence: CDR1 LGHDT, CDR2 YNNKEL (reference sequence). The trim removed 2 bases at V and 2 bases at J, leaving 6 bases unmatched. The CDR3 runs 16 residues. The CDR3 region is CASSQTASGVQETQYF. Written as DNA, the CDR3 is TGTGCCAGCAGCCAAACGGCTAGCGGGGTACAAGAGACCCAGTACTTC.

This chain connects TRBV7-8 to TRBJ1-1, with 7 bases fitting TRBD1. The V segment lost 1 base and the J segment 9 bases; nucleotides outside the gene matches: 8. Germline CDR1 SGHVS, CDR2 FQNEAQ. The CDR3 length is 14 residues. In DNA, the CDR3 is TGTGCCAGCAGCTTAGGTTGGGACAGCAAAAAAGCTTTCTTT. Protein: CASSLGWDSKKAFF.

The chain links TRBV28 to TRBJ2-3, with D hard to call. Trimming took 2 bases from V and 1 from J, leaving 10 bases between them. Germline-derived CDR1 and CDR2 are MDHEN and SYDVKM. This CDR3 has 15 amino acids. CDR3 residues: CASSLIGRGTDTQYF. CDR3 DNA sequence: TGTGCCAGCAGTTTAATCGGTAGGGGCACAGATACGCAGTATTTT.

This clonotype appeared a few times. The chain employs TRBV18 and TRBJ2-3, with 7 bases lining up with TRBD1. With 3 bases clipped from V and 2 bases from J, the junction kept 8 bases outside the gene matches. Germline V CDR1 and CDR2: KGHSH, LQKENI. The CDR3 length is 16 residues. The CDR3 reads CASSPVTGFTTDTQYF. The CDR3 DNA reads as TGTGCCAGCTCACCTGTGACAGGGTTCACCACAGATACGCAGTATTTT.

This clonotype was observed a handful of times. V and J are TRBV10-3 and TRBJ2-3, with 8 bases aligning to TRBD2. Trimming at V came to 3 bases and at J to 1 base, leaving 3 bases not matched to a gene. CDR3 length: 15 amino acids. Germline CDR1 ENHRY, CDR2 SYGVKD. The chain's CDR3 is CAISEGLAGTDTQYF. Here the CDR3 DNA reads TGTGCCATCAGTGAAGGACTAGCCGGCACAGATACGCAGTATTTT.